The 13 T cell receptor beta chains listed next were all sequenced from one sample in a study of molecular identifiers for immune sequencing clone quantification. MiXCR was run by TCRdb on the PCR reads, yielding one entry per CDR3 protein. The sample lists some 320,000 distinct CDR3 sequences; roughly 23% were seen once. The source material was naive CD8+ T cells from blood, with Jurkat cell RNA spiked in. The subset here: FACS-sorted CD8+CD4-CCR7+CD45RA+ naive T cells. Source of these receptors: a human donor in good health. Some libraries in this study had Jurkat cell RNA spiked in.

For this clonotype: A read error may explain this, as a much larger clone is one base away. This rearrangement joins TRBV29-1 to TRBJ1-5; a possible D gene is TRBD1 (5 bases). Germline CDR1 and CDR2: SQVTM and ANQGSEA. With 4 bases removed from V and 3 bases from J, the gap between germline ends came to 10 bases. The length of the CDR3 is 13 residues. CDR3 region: CSVAGLNNQPQHF. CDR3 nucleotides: TGCAGCGTTGCAGGGTTAAACAATCAGCCCCAGCATTTT.

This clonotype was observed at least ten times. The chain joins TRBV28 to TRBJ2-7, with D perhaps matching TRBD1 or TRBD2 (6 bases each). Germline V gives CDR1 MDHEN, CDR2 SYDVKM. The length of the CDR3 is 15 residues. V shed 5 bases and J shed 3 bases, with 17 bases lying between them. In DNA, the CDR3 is TGTGCCAGCAGTGACCCGGGACACGGGGGCTACGAGCAGTACTTC. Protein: CASSDPGHGGYEQYF.

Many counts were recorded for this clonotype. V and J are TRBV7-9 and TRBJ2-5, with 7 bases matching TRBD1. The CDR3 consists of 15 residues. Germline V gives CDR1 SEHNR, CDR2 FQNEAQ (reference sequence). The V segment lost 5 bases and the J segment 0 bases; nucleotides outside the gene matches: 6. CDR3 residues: CASSRTDRHQETQYF. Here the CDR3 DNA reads TGTGCCAGCAGCCGGACGGACAGGCACCAAGAGACCCAGTACTTC.

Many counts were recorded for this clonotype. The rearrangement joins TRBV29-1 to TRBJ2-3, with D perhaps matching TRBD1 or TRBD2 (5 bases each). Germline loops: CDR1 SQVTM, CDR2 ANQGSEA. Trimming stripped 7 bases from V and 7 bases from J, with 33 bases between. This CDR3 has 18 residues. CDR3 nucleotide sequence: TGCAGCGGTGCGAGAGGGTGGACCGACACGGTTCAGGGTAATACGCAGTATTTT. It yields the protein CSGARGWTDTVQGNTQYF.

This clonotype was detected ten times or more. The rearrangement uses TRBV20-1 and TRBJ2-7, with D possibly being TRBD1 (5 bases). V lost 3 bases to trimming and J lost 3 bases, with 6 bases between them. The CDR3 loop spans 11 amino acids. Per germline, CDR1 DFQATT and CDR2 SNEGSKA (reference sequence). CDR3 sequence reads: CSARDIYEQYF. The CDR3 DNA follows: TGCAGTGCTAGGGACATCTACGAGCAGTACTTC.

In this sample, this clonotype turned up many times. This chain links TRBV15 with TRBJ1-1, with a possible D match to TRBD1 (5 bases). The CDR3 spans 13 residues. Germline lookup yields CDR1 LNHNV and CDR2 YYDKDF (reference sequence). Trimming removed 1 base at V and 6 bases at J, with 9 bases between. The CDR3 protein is CATSRGTGAEAFF. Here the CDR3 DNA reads TGTGCCACCAGCAGAGGGACGGGGGCTGAAGCTTTCTTT.

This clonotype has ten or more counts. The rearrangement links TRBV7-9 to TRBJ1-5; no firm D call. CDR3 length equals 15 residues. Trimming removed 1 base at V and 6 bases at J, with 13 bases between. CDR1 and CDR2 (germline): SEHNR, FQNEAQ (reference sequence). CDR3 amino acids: CASSLGLEMGQPQHF. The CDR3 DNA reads TGTGCCAGCAGCTTAGGTTTGGAAATGGGTCAGCCCCAGCATTTT.

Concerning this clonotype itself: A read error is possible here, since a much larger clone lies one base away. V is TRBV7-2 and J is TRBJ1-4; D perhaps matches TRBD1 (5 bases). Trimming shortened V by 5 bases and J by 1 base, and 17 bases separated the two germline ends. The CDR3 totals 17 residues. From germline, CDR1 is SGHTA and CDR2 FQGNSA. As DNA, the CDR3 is TGTGCCAGCAGCAAAACCTGGGGGATTAAAACTAATGAAAAACTGTTTTTT. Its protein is CASSKTWGIKTNEKLFF.

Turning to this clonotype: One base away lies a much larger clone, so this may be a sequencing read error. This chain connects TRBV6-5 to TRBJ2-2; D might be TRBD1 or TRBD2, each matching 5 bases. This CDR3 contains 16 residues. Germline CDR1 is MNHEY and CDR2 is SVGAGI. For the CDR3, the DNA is TGTGCCAGCAGTTACCTTATGGGGACGGACACCGGGGAGCTGCTTTTT. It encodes CASSYLMGTDTGELLF.

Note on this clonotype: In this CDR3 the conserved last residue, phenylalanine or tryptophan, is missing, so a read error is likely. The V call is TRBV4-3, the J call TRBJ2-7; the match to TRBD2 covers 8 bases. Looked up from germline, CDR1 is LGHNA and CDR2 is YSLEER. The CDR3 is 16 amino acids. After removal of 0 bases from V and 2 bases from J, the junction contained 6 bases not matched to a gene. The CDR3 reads CASSQEVLAGTYEQYL. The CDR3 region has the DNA TGCGCCAGCAGCCAAGAGGTTTTAGCGGGGACCTACGAGCAGTACCTC.

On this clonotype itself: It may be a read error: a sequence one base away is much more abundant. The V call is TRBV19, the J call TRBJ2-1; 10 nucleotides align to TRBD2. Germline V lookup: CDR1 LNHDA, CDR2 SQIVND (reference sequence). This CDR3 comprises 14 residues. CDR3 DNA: TGTACCAGTGCCGGGACTAGCGTTTCAGTTGAGCAGTTCTTC. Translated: CTSAGTSVSVEQFF. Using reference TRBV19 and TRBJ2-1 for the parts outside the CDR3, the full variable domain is DGGITQSPKYLFRKEGQNVTLSCEQNLNHDAMYWYRQDPGQGLRLIYYSQIVNDFQKGDIAEGYSVSREKKESFPLTVTSAQKNPTAFYLCTSAGTSVSVEQFFGPGTRLTVL.

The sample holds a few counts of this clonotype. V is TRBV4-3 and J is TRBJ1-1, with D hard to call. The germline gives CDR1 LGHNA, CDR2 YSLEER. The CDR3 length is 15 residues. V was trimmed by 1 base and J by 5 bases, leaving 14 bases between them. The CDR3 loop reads CASSQARIGWTEAFF. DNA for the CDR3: TGCGCCAGCAGCCAAGCCCGGATTGGTTGGACTGAAGCTTTCTTT.

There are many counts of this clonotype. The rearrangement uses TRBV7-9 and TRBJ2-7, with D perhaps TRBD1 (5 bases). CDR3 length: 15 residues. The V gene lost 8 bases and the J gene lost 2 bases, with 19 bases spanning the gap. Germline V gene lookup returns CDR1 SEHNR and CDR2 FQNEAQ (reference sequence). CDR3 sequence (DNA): TGTGCCAGCGGGCGAGCGCTGACAGCTCCCTACGAGCAGTACTTC. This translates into CASGRALTAPYEQYF.